Below, 31 T cell receptor beta chains from the same sample are listed, as sequenced in a study of T cell responses to AZD1222 COVID-19 vaccine. The method was immunoSEQ multiplex PCR; TCRdb's version includes in-frame clones alone and lacks a portion of them. Of over 50,000 clones listed, around 81% were seen once; the top ten hold roughly 25%. Specimen: peripheral blood, collected 28 days after the second AZD1222 dose. The receptors were gathered from an adult who received the AZD1222 COVID-19 vaccine.

The chain couples TRBV5-1 to TRBJ1-1; 9 nucleotides line up with TRBD1. The germline V gene has CDR1 SGHRS and CDR2 YFSETQ. The CDR3 contains 15 residues. J lost 4 bases, V lost 0 bases, and 4 bases had no gene match. The DNA for the CDR3 is TGCGCCAGCAGCTTGGAAACAGGGGGCTTCACTGAAGCTTTCTTT. Amino acids: CASSLETGGFTEAFF.

The chain recombines TRBV28 with TRBJ1-2, with D unclear. The length of the CDR3 is 13 residues. V lost 3 bases and J 0 bases, leaving 5 bases between the germline ends. In germline, CDR1 is MDHEN, CDR2 SYDVKM. The CDR3 protein is CASSFLANYGYTF. The DNA of the CDR3 is TGTGCCAGCAGTTTCTTGGCTAACTATGGCTACACCTTC.

This chain joins TRBV10-2 and TRBJ2-2; 8 bases agree with TRBD2. Trimming cost V 6 bases and J 6 bases; bases outside gene matches: 12. CDR1 is WSHSY and CDR2 is SAAADI in the germline V gene. The CDR3 consists of 16 residues. The CDR3 DNA is TGCGCCAGCAGGGAAAGCGGGAGCGGAGCGGCCGGGGAGCTGTTTTTT. This gives the protein CASRESGSGAAGELFF.

V and J are TRBV9 and TRBJ1-1; 8 bases are a match to TRBD1. Germline CDR1 reads SGDLS; CDR2 reads YYNGEE. Unmatched junction bases numbered 18, after V lost 3 bases and J lost 5 bases. This CDR3 has 18 amino acids. This chain's CDR3 is CASSGQNSGGALGTEAFF. In DNA, the CDR3 is TGTGCCAGCAGCGGACAAAACTCAGGGGGCGCGTTAGGGACTGAAGCTTTCTTT. Full variable domain (missing parts from reference TRBV9 and TRBJ1-1): DSGVTQTPKHLITATGQRVTLRCSPRSGDLSVYWYQQSLDQGLQFLIQYYNGEERAKGNILERFSAQQFPDLHSELNLSSLELGDSALYFCASSGQNSGGALGTEAFFGQGTRLTVV.

This clone occurred a few times. This chain uses TRBV4-1 with TRBJ1-4; possible D gene TRBD1, 5 bases. Germline V gives CDR1 MGHRA, CDR2 YSYEKL. The CDR3 spans 18 residues. The V end lost 1 base, the J end lost 4 bases, and 19 bases lay between the germline ends. CDR3 sequence: CASSQGPRGKGLNEKLFF. As DNA, the CDR3 is TGCGCCAGCAGCCAAGGTCCGCGGGGGAAGGGCCTTAATGAAAAACTGTTTTTT.

This chain uses TRBV7-8 with TRBJ2-7, with TRBD2 matching 7 bases. V was clipped by 8 bases and J by 5 bases; unmatched bases: 6. Germline-derived CDR1 and CDR2 are SGHVS and FQNEAQ. CDR3 length: 12 residues. This chain's CDR3 is CASGGGYDEQYF. The CDR3 DNA reads TGTGCCAGCGGGGGGGGGTACGACGAGCAGTACTTC.

The sample holds one count of this clone. The rearrangement uses TRBV28 and TRBJ1-6, with TRBD1 as a possible D gene (5 bases). Germline V gives CDR1 MDHEN, CDR2 SYDVKM. This CDR3 spans 13 amino acids. Trimming took off 6 bases at V and 7 bases at J, with 10 bases between the two ends. The CDR3 reads CASSQSGNSPLHF. The DNA for the CDR3 is TGTGCCAGCAGCCAGTCAGGGAATTCACCCCTCCACTTT.

The J gene is TRBJ1-5, the V gene TRBV19; TRBD1 matches at 9 bases. The CDR3 consists of 16 residues. Germline-derived CDR1 and CDR2 are LNHDA and SQIVND (reference sequence). J was trimmed by 6 bases and V by 0 bases; bases with no gene match: 6. The CDR3 protein is CASSIDHRGLSQPQHF. The CDR3 DNA sequence: TGTGCCAGTAGTATAGATCACAGGGGGCTTTCTCAGCCCCAGCATTTT.

The table lists this clone with a count of one. The rearrangement uses TRBV18 and TRBJ1-1; D uncertain. CDR1 and CDR2 from the germline V gene are KGHSH and LQKENI. The CDR3 totals 14 residues. V gave up 4 bases and J gave up 1 base, with 10 bases separating them. The CDR3 spells CASSLDHRNTEAFF. The DNA for the CDR3 is TGTGCCAGCTCACTGGACCACCGGAACACTGAAGCTTTCTTT.

This rearrangement joins TRBV28 to TRBJ2-7; D remains ambiguous. V was shortened by 3 bases and J by 4 bases, with 7 bases between the two germline ends. The germline gives CDR1 MDHEN, CDR2 SYDVKM. The CDR3 loop spans 12 amino acids. The CDR3 sequence is CASSFGQYEQYF. CDR3 nucleotides: TGTGCCAGCAGTTTCGGTCAATACGAGCAGTACTTC.

This chain connects TRBV19 to TRBJ2-4, with TRBD1 as a possible D gene (5 bases). Between the trimmed V and J ends, which lost 10 bases and 0 bases, there was a span of 16 bases. The germline V gene encodes CDR1 LNHDA and CDR2 SQIVND (reference sequence). This CDR3 is 15 amino acids long. In DNA, the CDR3 is TGTGCCACGGTGGAAGGGGCTAGAGCCAAAAACATTCAGTACTTC. This translates into CATVEGARAKNIQYF.

V usage is TRBV13 and J usage is TRBJ2-3; TRBD2 agrees at 10 bases. Unmatched junction bases numbered 20, after V lost 3 bases and J lost 2 bases. This CDR3 contains 21 residues. The germline CDR1 and CDR2 sequences are PRHDT and FYEKMQ (reference sequence). CDR3 in amino acids: CASSLVAGWLAGDWDTDTQYF. The DNA of the CDR3 is TGTGCCAGCAGCTTGGTCGCAGGGTGGCTAGCGGGAGATTGGGACACAGATACGCAGTATTTT. Using reference TRBV13 and TRBJ2-3 for the parts outside the CDR3, the full variable domain is AAGVIQSPRHLIKEKRETATLKCYPIPRHDTVYWYQQGPGQDPQFLISFYEKMQSDKGSIPDRFSAQQFSDYHSELNMSSLELGDSALYFCASSLVAGWLAGDWDTDTQYFGPGTRLTVL.

The chain joins TRBV2 to TRBJ2-7; a possible D gene is TRBD1 (6 bases). V lost 7 bases to trimming and J lost 2 bases, with 9 bases between them. There are 12 residues in the CDR3. CDR1 SNHLY and CDR2 FYNNEI come from the germline V gene. The CDR3 DNA is TGTGCCAGCAAACAGGGAACCTACGAGCAGTACTTC. As protein: CASKQGTYEQYF.

The chain carries TRBV4-1 and TRBJ2-7, with 12 bases identical to TRBD1. The CDR3 contains 14 residues. The germline V gene has CDR1 MGHRA and CDR2 YSYEKL. J was trimmed by 5 bases and V by 3 bases; bases with no gene match: 2. The chain's CDR3 is CASSQGQGAHEQYF. For the CDR3, the DNA is TGCGCCAGCAGCCAGGGACAGGGGGCCCACGAGCAGTACTTC.

The chain links TRBV9 to TRBJ2-4, with TRBD1 matching over 7 bases. CDR1 is SGDLS and CDR2 is YYNGEE in the germline V gene. The CDR3 is made up of 16 amino acids. The V segment lost 0 bases and the J segment 6 bases; nucleotides outside the gene matches: 9. CDR3 DNA sequence: TGTGCCAGCAGCGTAGGTCTTACAGGGGAGAGAAACATTCAGTACTTC. Its protein product is CASSVGLTGERNIQYF. The full variable domain, its missing parts supplied by reference TRBV9 and TRBJ2-4, is DSGVTQTPKHLITATGQRVTLRCSPRSGDLSVYWYQQSLDQGLQFLIQYYNGEERAKGNILERFSAQQFPDLHSELNLSSLELGDSALYFCASSVGLTGERNIQYFGAGTRLSVL.

V and J are TRBV2 and TRBJ1-6; 7 bases fit TRBD1. The ends lost 4 bases at V and 7 bases at J; junction bases unmatched: 7. The CDR3 totals 15 residues. Germline V gene lookup returns CDR1 SNHLY and CDR2 FYNNEI. The CDR3 loop reads CASSGQGFQNSPLHF. The DNA of the CDR3 is TGTGCCAGCAGTGGACAGGGTTTCCAGAATTCACCCCTCCACTTT. Variable domain in full (rest from reference TRBV2 and TRBJ1-6): EPEVTQTPSHQVTQMGQEVILRCVPISNHLYFYWYRQILGQKVEFLVSFYNNEISEKSEIFDDQFSVERPDGSNFTLKIRSTKLEDSAMYFCASSGQGFQNSPLHFGNGTRLTVT.

The chain recombines TRBV3-1 (or the pseudogene TRBV3-2) with TRBJ1-1; D uncertain. Germline CDR1 is LGHDT and CDR2 is YNNKEL (reference sequence). With 4 bases removed from V and 1 base from J, the gap between germline ends came to 13 bases. The CDR3 spans 15 residues. The CDR3 region is CASSPTPLTNTEAFF. The CDR3 bases are TGTGCCAGCAGCCCGACCCCTCTAACGAACACTGAAGCTTTCTTT.

This chain uses TRBV9 with TRBJ2-1; D is uncertain. CDR3 size: 14 residues. Trimming removed 1 base from V and 5 bases from J, with 10 bases in between. CDR1 SGDLS and CDR2 YYNGEE come from the germline V gene. Here the CDR3 reads CASSVQLANNEQFF. The CDR3 DNA follows: TGTGCCAGCAGCGTACAGTTAGCAAACAATGAGCAGTTCTTC.

This chain links TRBV6-1 with TRBJ2-1, with D possibly being TRBD1 (6 bases). V was clipped by 6 bases and J by 6 bases, with 15 bases between them. CDR3 length: 14 amino acids. The germline CDR1 and CDR2 sequences are MNHNS and SASEGT. CDR3 sequence: CASRGQLWSNEQFF. DNA of the CDR3: TGTGCCAGCAGAGGACAGCTTTGGAGCAATGAGCAGTTCTTC.

The chain joins TRBV27 to TRBJ2-7, with D unclear. Germline assignment: CDR1 MNHEY and CDR2 SMNVEV (reference sequence). The CDR3 totals 13 residues. V lost 5 bases and J 2 bases, leaving 10 bases between the germline ends. CDR3 coding DNA: TGTGCCAGCAGTCGAAGGGTTCCCTACGAGCAGTACTTC. This gives the protein CASSRRVPYEQYF.

Only a few counts were recorded for this clone. This chain uses TRBV6-4 with TRBJ1-5, with D unclear. Germline-derived CDR1 and CDR2 are MRHNA and SNTAGT. The CDR3 contains 13 residues. Trimming pared 5 bases from V and 2 bases from J, leaving 7 bases between. The CDR3 region is CASSPGGNQPQHF. The CDR3 bases are TGTGCCAGCAGTCCTGGGGGCAATCAGCCCCAGCATTTT.

The CDR3 sequence is CASSATGVYGYTF. The DNA of the CDR3 is TGTGCCAGCAGCGCCACAGGGGTTTATGGCTACACCTTC. This chain uses TRBV9 with TRBJ1-2, with 7 bases that match TRBD1. Germline loops: CDR1 SGDLS, CDR2 YYNGEE. V shed 3 bases and J 5 bases; nucleotides not matched to a gene: 4. This CDR3 is 13 amino acids long.

This chain uses TRBV7-6 with TRBJ2-1; D may match TRBD1 or TRBD2 (5 bases each). Trimming shortened V by 3 bases and J by 10 bases, and 10 bases separated the two germline ends. The CDR3 totals 12 residues. The germline V gene has CDR1 SGHVS and CDR2 FNYEAQ. The CDR3 reads CASSFQRGEQFF. The CDR3, as DNA: TGTGCCAGCAGCTTCCAACGGGGCGAGCAGTTCTTC.

This chain joins TRBV25-1 and TRBJ2-6; D gene ambiguous. Germline CDR1 and CDR2: MGHDK and SYGVNS. V lost 4 bases to trimming and J lost 1 base, with 2 bases between them. This CDR3 spans 13 amino acids. Here the CDR3 DNA reads TGTGCCAGCAGTGTTTCTGGGGCCAACGTCCTGACTTTC. Residues: CASSVSGANVLTF.

The chain carries TRBV5-4 and TRBJ1-2; TRBD1 is a possible D gene (5 bases). There are 15 residues in the CDR3. Trimming removed 3 bases at V and 0 bases at J, with 12 bases between. The germline gives CDR1 SGHNT, CDR2 YYREEE (reference sequence). The CDR3 coding sequence is TGTGCCAGCAGCTCACCGACAGCCGCTAACTATGGCTACACCTTC. It yields the protein CASSSPTAANYGYTF.

This chain joins TRBV7-2 and TRBJ2-1; 15 bases are a match to TRBD2. Germline V gene sequence: CDR1 SGHTA, CDR2 FQGNSA. V gave up 5 bases and J gave up 3 bases; unmatched junction bases: 11. The CDR3 runs to 19 residues. This chain's CDR3 is CASSRTGLAGGGVYNEQFF. CDR3 DNA: TGTGCCAGCAGCCGTACCGGACTAGCGGGAGGGGGAGTCTACAATGAGCAGTTCTTC.

CDR3 sequence reads: CASARGGGGAETQYF. The CDR3 DNA follows: TGTGCCAGCGCTAGGGGAGGGGGAGGGGCAGAGACCCAGTACTTC. The chain links TRBV28 to TRBJ2-5; tentatively, D is TRBD2 (7 bases). The CDR3 runs 15 residues. Per the germline V gene, CDR1 is MDHEN and CDR2 is SYDVKM. Between the trimmed V and J ends, which lost 8 bases and 4 bases, there was a span of 20 bases.

The J gene is TRBJ2-3, the V gene TRBV19; 12 bases are shared with TRBD2. This CDR3 region has 16 residues. The germline V gene encodes CDR1 LNHDA and CDR2 SQIVND (reference sequence). V dropped 6 bases and J dropped 0; count of bases not matched to a gene: 4. The DNA for the CDR3 is TGTGCCAGTAGACTAGCGGGAGGTCGGAGCACAGATACGCAGTATTTT. Translation: CASRLAGGRSTDTQYF.

The V gene is TRBV24-1, the J gene TRBJ2-2; 8 nucleotides align to TRBD1. CDR1 KGHDR and CDR2 SFDVKD come from the germline V gene. CDR3 size: 15 residues. The V segment lost 8 bases and the J segment 5 bases; nucleotides outside the gene matches: 9. The chain's CDR3 is CATTRGTGQTGELFF. The CDR3 DNA reads as TGTGCCACCACTCGCGGGACAGGACAAACCGGGGAGCTGTTTTTT.

Only a few counts were recorded for this clone. Other DNA sequences in the sample encode the same CDR3. The CDR3 coding sequence is TGTGCCAGCAGTTTATCTGGTCAGCCCCAGCATTTT. Translated: CASSLSGQPQHF. The chain recombines TRBV28 with TRBJ1-5; D remains unclear. Germline V lookup: CDR1 MDHEN, CDR2 SYDVKM. Trimming left V 1 base short and J 6 bases short, with 4 bases between. This CDR3 region has 12 residues.

The V and J genes are TRBV19 and TRBJ1-5; weak D call: TRBD1 (6 bases). CDR1 and CDR2 (germline): LNHDA, SQIVND (reference sequence). Trimming left V 4 bases short and J 0 bases short, with 10 bases between. The CDR3 spans 15 residues. The CDR3 region has the DNA TGTGCCAGTAGTACGGGGGGCCATAGCAATCAGCCCCAGCATTTT. Translation: CASSTGGHSNQPQHF.